What follows are 10 T cell receptor beta chains derived from one specimen sequenced in a study of early T cells in non-severe SARS-CoV-2 infection. TCRdb called the 5' RACE reads again in MiXCR, with one record for every CDR3 protein. The sample includes about 100,000 distinct CDR3 sequences, roughly 13% of them seen just once. The sample taken for sequencing was whole blood. The receptors stem from an adult who was a healthcare worker with PCR-confirmed SARS-CoV-2 infection or an uninfected control (not recorded which).

This clonotype has a handful of counts. This chain connects TRBV7-6 to TRBJ2-2; TRBD1 matches at 7 bases. Germline V gene sequence: CDR1 SGHVS, CDR2 FNYEAQ. This CDR3 is built from 14 residues. Germline trimming cut 5 bases from V and 7 bases from J; bases unmatched to any gene: 7. The CDR3 region has the DNA TGTGCCAGCAGCCAGGGACAGCCGGGCGGGGAGCTGTTTTTT. Protein: CASSQGQPGGELFF.

J is TRBJ1-5 and V is TRBV6-1; TRBD1 matches 7 bases. Trimming took 8 bases from V and 5 from J; bases not matched to a gene: 3. CDR3 length: 12 residues. In germline, CDR1 is MNHNS, CDR2 SASEGT. The CDR3 protein is CASGGQYQPQHF. The CDR3 DNA sequence: TGTGCCAGCGGGGGACAGTATCAGCCCCAGCATTTT.

The chain uses TRBV29-1 and TRBJ2-2; D uncertain. Germline V lookup: CDR1 SQVTM, CDR2 ANQGSEA. The CDR3 covers 15 residues. CDR3 region: CSGSRGGQGTGELFF. In DNA form, the CDR3 reads TGCAGTGGGTCTCGCGGCGGCCAAGGGACCGGGGAGCTGTTTTTT.

This clonotype was seen at least ten times. The gene calls are TRBV6-1 and TRBJ2-3, with D hard to call. The CDR3 runs to 14 residues. Trimming stripped 1 base from V and 6 bases from J, with 11 bases between. CDR1 and CDR2 from the germline V gene are MNHNS and SASEGT. The CDR3 is CASSEGWLADTQYF. The CDR3 nucleotides are TGTGCCAGCAGTGAAGGGTGGCTCGCTGATACGCAGTATTTT.

This chain connects TRBV6-6 to TRBJ1-6; D not resolved. The V gene's germline CDR1 is MNHNY and CDR2 SVGAGI (reference sequence). CDR3 length: 14 residues. The V end lost 0 bases, the J end lost 5 bases, and 5 bases lay between the germline ends. The CDR3 reads CASSYSSNNSPLHF. CDR3 coding DNA: TGTGCCAGCAGTTACTCCTCAAATAATTCACCCCTCCACTTT.

This clonotype appeared a few times. CDR3 DNA sequence: TGTGCCAGCAGGAATCTTCAGGGCCCCTCCCGGGTGTTCTTC. It codes for CASRNLQGPSRVFF. The rearrangement links TRBV7-3 to TRBJ2-1, with D possibly TRBD1 on 5 matching bases. Trimming pared 6 bases from V and 15 bases from J, leaving 24 bases between. CDR1 is SGHTA, CDR2 FQGTGA, per germline. The CDR3 totals 14 residues. The full variable domain, rest sourced from reference TRBV7-3 and TRBJ2-1, is GAGVSQTPSNKVTEKGKYVELRCDPISGHTALYWYRQSLGQGPEFLIYFQGTGAADDSGLPNDRFFAVRPEGSVSTLKIQRTERGDSAVYLCASRNLQGPSRVFFGPGTRLTVL.

The table lists this clonotype with a few counts. The gene calls are TRBV20-1 and TRBJ2-1; TRBD2 might be the D (6 bases). Germline V gene sequence: CDR1 DFQATT, CDR2 SNEGSKA (reference sequence). Trimming left V 7 bases short and J 5 bases short, with 15 bases between. This CDR3 is 13 amino acids long. The CDR3 sequence is CSGGSGANNEQFF. The DNA of the CDR3 is TGCAGTGGGGGTAGCGGAGCTAACAATGAGCAGTTCTTC.

This clonotype was seen repeatedly, ten times or more. V usage is TRBV7-2 and J usage is TRBJ2-2, with D possibly called TRBD1 or TRBD2 (6 bases each). The germline CDR1 and CDR2 sequences are SGHTA and FQGNSA. Trimming pared 4 bases from V and 5 bases from J, leaving 14 bases between. This CDR3 region has 15 residues. CDR3 loop: CASSSGASTTGELFF. In DNA form, the CDR3 reads TGTGCCAGCAGCTCGGGGGCGTCGACAACCGGGGAGCTGTTTTTT.

As for this clonotype: This may be a read error: a much more frequent sequence differs by one nucleotide. The V call is TRBV29-1, the J call TRBJ1-2; no firm D call. CDR3 length equals 10 residues. Looked up from germline, CDR1 is SQVTM and CDR2 is ANQGSEA. Trimming left V 2 bases short and J 3 bases short, with 1 base between. The CDR3 nucleotides are TGCAGCGTTGAATACTATGGCTACACCTTC. Protein product: CSVEYYGYTF. The full variable domain, rest sourced from reference TRBV29-1 and TRBJ1-2, is SAVISQKPSRDICQRGTSLTIQCQVDSQVTMMFWYRQQPGQSLTLIATANQGSEATYESGFVIDKFPISRPNLTFSTLTVSNMSPEDSSIYLCSVEYYGYTFGSGTRLTVV.

The chain is built from TRBV7-2 and TRBJ2-6; D is unclear. V lost 1 base and J 0 bases, leaving 7 bases between the germline ends. The length of the CDR3 is 16 residues. Germline CDR1 SGHTA, CDR2 FQGNSA. The CDR3 coding sequence is TGTGCCAGCAGCTTAGGGCCATTCTCTGGGGCCAACGTCCTGACTTTC. As protein: CASSLGPFSGANVLTF.